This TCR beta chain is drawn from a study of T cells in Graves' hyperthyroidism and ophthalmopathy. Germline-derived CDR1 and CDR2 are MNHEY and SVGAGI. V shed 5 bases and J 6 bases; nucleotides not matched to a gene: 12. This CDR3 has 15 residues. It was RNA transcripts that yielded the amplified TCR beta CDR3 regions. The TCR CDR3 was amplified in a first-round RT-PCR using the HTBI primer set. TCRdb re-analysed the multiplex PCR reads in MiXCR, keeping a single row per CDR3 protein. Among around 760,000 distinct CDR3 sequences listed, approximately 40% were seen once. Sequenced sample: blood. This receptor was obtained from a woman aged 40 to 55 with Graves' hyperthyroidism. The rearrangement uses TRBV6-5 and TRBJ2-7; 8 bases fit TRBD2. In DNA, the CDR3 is TGTGCCAGCAGTCCCGCGGCGGGAGGTTTTATCGAGCAGTACTTC. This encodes CASSPAAGGFIEQYF.